The rows below give T cell receptor beta chains drawn from one sample of a study of T cell responses to AZD1222 COVID-19 vaccine. TCRdb keeps only in-frame clones here, not all; method: immunoSEQ multiplex PCR. The sample lists around 120,000 clones; roughly 91% were seen once. The material sequenced was peripheral blood, taken on day 0 of AZD1222 vaccination. The receptors come from an adult in good health. The CDR3 runs from the conserved cysteine through the conserved F or W. Fields, in order: clone size, V gene, D gene, J gene, CDR3 DNA, CDR3 protein. A D gene is named only where the DNA matches it firmly. Rows give clone size only sometimes, using once, few, many, or a class for an expanded clone.

>few|TRBV7-2|NA|TRBJ1-6
TGTGCCAGCAGCCCCAGGAAACAGGGAGGGAATTCACCCCTCCACTTT
CASSPRKQGGNSPLHF
>NA|TRBV2|NA|TRBJ2-3
TGTGCCAGCTCGAGTCGGGGAGGCACAGATACGCAGTATTTT
CASSSRGGTDTQYF
>few|TRBV5-1|NA|TRBJ2-1
TGCGCCAGCAGCTTGTTGCAGGGATTGGATGAGCAGTTCTTC
CASSLLQGLDEQFF
>NA|TRBV5-8|NA|TRBJ1-1
TGTGCCAGCAGCTCACCCCAGGGGAACACTGAAGCTTTCTTT
CASSSPQGNTEAFF
>NA|TRBV6-5|TRBD1|TRBJ1-4
TGTGCCAGCATGGGACAGGGTTCAACTAATGAAAAACTGTTTTTT
CASMGQGSTNEKLFF
>NA|TRBV5-1|NA|TRBJ1-1
TGCGCCAGCAGCTTGGCTGGGGTGGAGATGAACACTGAAGCTTTCTTT
CASSLAGVEMNTEAFF
>NA|TRBV15|NA|TRBJ2-4
TGTGCCACCAGCCGAGAGTTATTATGGGGCCGGGAAAACATTCAGTACTTC
CATSRELLWGRENIQYF
>NA|TRBV24-1|NA|TRBJ1-4
TGTGCCACCGAGGTCAAGCACAGGGACAAGTTTGGGGCTAATGAAAAACTGTTTTTT
CATEVKHRDKFGANEKLFF
>NA|TRBV5-5|NA|TRBJ1-2
TGTGCCAGCAGCTTGTCTACGGGTCTCAACTATGGCTACACCTTC
CASSLSTGLNYGYTF
>NA|TRBV29-1|NA|TRBJ1-5
TGCAGCGTTGCGACAGGAGGCAATCAGCCCCAGCATTTT
CSVATGGNQPQHF
>NA|TRBV24-1|NA|TRBJ1-6
TGTGCCACCAGTGTTGGTGGACAGCCAAATACTTATAATTCACCCCTCCACTTT
CATSVGGQPNTYNSPLHF
>NA|TRBV19|NA|TRBJ1-1
TGTGCCAGTAGCCTTCTTACACGGAACACTGAAGCTTTCTTT
CASSLLTRNTEAFF
>NA|TRBV11-2|NA|TRBJ1-3
TGTGCCAGCAGCCTCCCCGGGACCCTCGGCCGAAACACCATATATTTT
CASSLPGTLGRNTIYF
>NA|TRBV19|TRBD1|TRBJ2-5
TGTGCCACAAGACGGACAGGGCAAGAGACCCAGTACTTC
CATRRTGQETQYF
>NA|TRBV28|NA|TRBJ2-2
TGTGCCAGCAGCCTTCAAACAGGGACAAACACCGGGGAGCTGTTTTTT
CASSLQTGTNTGELFF
>NA|TRBV28|TRBD1|TRBJ1-5
TGTGCCAGCAAGGGAGGGACAGGAAGAAATCAGCCCCAGCATTTT
CASKGGTGRNQPQHF
>NA|TRBV5-1|TRBD2|TRBJ2-2
TGCGCCAGCAGCTTGGGCAGCGGGAGGAACACCGGGGAGCTGTTTTTT
CASSLGSGRNTGELFF